This T cell receptor (beta chain) was obtained from a study of a mutant IDH1 vaccine in newly diagnosed glioma. Study information: Most had both radiotherapy and temozolomide beforehand; others had only one.

Study outcomes and limitations: A vaccine-induced immune response developed in approximately 94% of the patients.

Time point here: week 35, safety follow-up. In the vaccine, a single dose held 300 ug of the mutant IDH1 20-mer peptide, along with topical imiquimod. Eight vaccinations were given in weeks 1, 3, 5, 7, 11, 15, 19 and 23. The CDR3 spans 18 residues. With V trimmed by 5 bases and J by 0 bases, 12 bases remained unmatched. Germline V CDR1 and CDR2: PRHDT, FYEKMQ (reference sequence). TCRdb's copy holds only in-frame clones and misses some; the assay was immunoSEQ multiplex PCR. The sample shows 60,000 to 65,000 clones, more than 80% of them seen only once. In regard to this clone: What it binds is unknown.

The V call is TRBV13, the J call TRBJ2-1; TRBD2 matches at 8 bases. This sample comprised PBMCs, obtained from a glioma patient whose treatment included an IDH1 peptide vaccine. The TCR comes from a man aged 35-49 years with glioma. CDR3 amino acids: CASSVYGAGVTSYNEQFF. The CDR3 DNA is TGTGCCAGCAGCGTCTATGGAGCGGGAGTAACCTCCTACAATGAGCAGTTCTTC.